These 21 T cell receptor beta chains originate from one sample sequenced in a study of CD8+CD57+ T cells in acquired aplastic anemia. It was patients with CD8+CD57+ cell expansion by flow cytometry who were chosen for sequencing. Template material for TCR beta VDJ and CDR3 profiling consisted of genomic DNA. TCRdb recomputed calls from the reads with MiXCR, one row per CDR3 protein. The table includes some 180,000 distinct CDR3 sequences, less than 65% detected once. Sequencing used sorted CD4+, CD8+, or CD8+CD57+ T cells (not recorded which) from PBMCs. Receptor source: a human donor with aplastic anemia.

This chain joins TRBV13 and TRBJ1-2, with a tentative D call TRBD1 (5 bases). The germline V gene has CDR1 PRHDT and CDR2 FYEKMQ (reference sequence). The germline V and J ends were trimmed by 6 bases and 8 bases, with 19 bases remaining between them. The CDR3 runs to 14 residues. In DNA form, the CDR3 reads TGTGCCAGCAGTTTTAGACAGAAATCGGGAGGCTACACCTTC. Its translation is CASSFRQKSGGYTF.

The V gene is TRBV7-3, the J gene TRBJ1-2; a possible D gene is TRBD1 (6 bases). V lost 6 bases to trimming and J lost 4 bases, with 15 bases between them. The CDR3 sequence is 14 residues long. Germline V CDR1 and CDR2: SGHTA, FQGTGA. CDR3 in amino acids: CASSTGRDFYGYTF. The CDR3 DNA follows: TGTGCCAGCAGTACAGGGAGGGATTTCTATGGCTACACCTTC. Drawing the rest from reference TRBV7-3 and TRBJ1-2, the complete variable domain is GAGVSQTPSNKVTEKGKYVELRCDPISGHTALYWYRQSLGQGPEFLIYFQGTGAADDSGLPNDRFFAVRPEGSVSTLKIQRTERGDSAVYLCASSTGRDFYGYTFGSGTRLTVV.

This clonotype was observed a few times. The chain's CDR3 is CASRGLGETQYF. The DNA of the CDR3 is TGTGCCAGTAGGGGATTAGGGGAGACCCAGTACTTC. The J gene is TRBJ2-5, the V gene TRBV19; D is undetermined. CDR3 length equals 12 residues. V was pared by 6 bases and J by 5 bases, with 10 bases between. CDR1 is LNHDA and CDR2 is SQIVND in the germline V gene (reference sequence).

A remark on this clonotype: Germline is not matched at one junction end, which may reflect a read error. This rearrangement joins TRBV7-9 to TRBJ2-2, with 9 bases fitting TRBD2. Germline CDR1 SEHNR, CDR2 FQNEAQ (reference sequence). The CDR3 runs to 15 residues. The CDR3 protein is CASSPKRGESGELFF. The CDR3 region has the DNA TGCGCCAGCAGCCCCAAGCGGGGGGAGTCCGGGGAGCTGTTTTTT.

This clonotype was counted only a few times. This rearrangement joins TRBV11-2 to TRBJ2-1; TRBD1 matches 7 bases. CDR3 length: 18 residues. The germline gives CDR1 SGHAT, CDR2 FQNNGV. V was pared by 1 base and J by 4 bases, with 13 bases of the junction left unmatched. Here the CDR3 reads CASSLVGSRGPFYNEQFF. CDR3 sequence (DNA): TGTGCCAGCAGCTTAGTGGGTTCTAGGGGGCCCTTTTACAATGAGCAGTTCTTC.

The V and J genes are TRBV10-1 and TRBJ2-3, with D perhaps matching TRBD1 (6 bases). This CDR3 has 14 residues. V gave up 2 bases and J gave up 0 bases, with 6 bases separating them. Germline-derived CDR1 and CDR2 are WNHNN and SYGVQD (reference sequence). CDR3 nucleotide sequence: TGCGCCAGCAGTGAGGGACAGAGCACAGATACGCAGTATTTT. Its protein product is CASSEGQSTDTQYF.

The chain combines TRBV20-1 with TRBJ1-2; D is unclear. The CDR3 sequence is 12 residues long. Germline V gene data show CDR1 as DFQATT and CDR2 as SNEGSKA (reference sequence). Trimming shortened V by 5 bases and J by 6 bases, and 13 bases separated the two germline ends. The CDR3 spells CSAPDRIHGYTF. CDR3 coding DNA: TGCAGTGCTCCAGATCGAATACATGGCTACACCTTC.

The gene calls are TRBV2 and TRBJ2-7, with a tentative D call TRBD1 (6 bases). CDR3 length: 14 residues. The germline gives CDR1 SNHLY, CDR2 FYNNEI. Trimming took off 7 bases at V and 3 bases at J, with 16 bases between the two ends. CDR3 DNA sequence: TGTGCCAGCACCCTAGGTGGGGGCGACTACGAGCAGTACTTC. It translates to CASTLGGGDYEQYF. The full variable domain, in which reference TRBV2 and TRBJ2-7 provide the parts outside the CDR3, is EPEVTQTPSHQVTQMGQEVILRCVPISNHLYFYWYRQILGQKVEFLVSFYNNEISEKSEIFDDQFSVERPDGSNFTLKIRSTKLEDSAMYFCASTLGGGDYEQYFGPGTRLTVT.

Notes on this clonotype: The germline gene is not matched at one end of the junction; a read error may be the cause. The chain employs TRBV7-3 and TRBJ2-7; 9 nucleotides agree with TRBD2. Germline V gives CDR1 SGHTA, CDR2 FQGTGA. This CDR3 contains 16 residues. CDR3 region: CASSQDGLAGNYEQYF. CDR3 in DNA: TGCGCCAGCAGCCAAGATGGGCTAGCGGGGAACTACGAGCAGTACTTC.

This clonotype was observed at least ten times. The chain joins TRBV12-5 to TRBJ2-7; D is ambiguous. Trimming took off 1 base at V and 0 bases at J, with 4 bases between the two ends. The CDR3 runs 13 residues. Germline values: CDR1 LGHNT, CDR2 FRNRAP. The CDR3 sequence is CASGLDSSYEQYF. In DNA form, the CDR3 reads TGTGCTAGTGGTTTGGACAGCTCCTACGAGCAGTACTTC.

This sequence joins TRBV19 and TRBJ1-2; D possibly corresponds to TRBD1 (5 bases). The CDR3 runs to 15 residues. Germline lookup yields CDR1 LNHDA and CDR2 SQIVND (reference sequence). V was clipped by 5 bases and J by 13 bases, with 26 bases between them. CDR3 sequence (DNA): TGTGCCAGTAGTGCCCGAACAGGCGCTCTACGAGGTCTCACCTTC. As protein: CASSARTGALRGLTF.

The CDR3, as DNA: TGTGCCAGCAGCTCCGAAACAGGGTTCAGCAATCAGCCCCAGCATTTT. Translated: CASSSETGFSNQPQHF. The V and J genes are TRBV7-9 and TRBJ1-5, with D possibly being TRBD1 (6 bases). This CDR3 comprises 16 residues. Germline V gene sequence: CDR1 SEHNR, CDR2 FQNEAQ (reference sequence). Trimming took off 4 bases at V and 1 base at J, with 14 bases between the two ends.

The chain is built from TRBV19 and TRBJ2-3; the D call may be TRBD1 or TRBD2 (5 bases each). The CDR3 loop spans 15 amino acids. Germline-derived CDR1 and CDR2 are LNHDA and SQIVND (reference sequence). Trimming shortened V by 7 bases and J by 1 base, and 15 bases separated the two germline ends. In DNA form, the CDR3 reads TGTGCCAGTAAGCGGACATCCACCCGCACAGATACGCAGTATTTT. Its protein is CASKRTSTRTDTQYF.

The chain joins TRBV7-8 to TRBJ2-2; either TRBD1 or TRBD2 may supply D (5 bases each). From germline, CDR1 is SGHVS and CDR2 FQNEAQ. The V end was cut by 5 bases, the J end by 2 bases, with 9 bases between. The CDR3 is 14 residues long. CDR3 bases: TGTGCCAGCAGCCTCCGGGACAACACCGGGGAGCTGTTTTTT. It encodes CASSLRDNTGELFF.

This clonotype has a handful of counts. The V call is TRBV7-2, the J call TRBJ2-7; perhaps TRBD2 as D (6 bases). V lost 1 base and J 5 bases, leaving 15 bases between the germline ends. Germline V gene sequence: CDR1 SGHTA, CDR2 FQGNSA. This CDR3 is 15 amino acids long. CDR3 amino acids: CASSLVEGGWDEQYF. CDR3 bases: TGTGCCAGCAGCTTAGTTGAGGGAGGTTGGGACGAGCAGTACTTC.

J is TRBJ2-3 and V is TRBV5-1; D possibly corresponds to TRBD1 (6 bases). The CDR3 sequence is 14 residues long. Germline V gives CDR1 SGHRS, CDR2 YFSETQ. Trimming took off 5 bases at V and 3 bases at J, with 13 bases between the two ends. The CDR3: CASRGHSGTDTQYF. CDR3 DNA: TGCGCCAGCAGGGGACATTCCGGTACAGATACGCAGTATTTT.

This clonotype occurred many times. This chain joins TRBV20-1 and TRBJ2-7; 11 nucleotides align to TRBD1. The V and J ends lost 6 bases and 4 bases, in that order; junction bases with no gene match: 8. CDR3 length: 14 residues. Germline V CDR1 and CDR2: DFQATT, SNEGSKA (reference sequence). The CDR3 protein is CSALTGTGGYEQYF. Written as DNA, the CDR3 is TGCAGTGCGTTAACCGGGACAGGGGGGTACGAGCAGTACTTC.

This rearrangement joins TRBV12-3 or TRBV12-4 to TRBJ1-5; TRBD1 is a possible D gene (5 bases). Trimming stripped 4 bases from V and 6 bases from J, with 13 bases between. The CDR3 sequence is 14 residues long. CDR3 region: CASSYGAPGQPQHF. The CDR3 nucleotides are TGTGCCAGCAGTTACGGGGCACCGGGTCAGCCCCAGCATTTT.

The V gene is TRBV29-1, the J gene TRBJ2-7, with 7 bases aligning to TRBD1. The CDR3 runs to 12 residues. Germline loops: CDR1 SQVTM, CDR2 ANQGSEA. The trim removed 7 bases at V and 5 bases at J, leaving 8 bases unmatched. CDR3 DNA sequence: TGCAGCGAATCCCAGACAGGGAACGAGCAGTACTTC. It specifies CSESQTGNEQYF.

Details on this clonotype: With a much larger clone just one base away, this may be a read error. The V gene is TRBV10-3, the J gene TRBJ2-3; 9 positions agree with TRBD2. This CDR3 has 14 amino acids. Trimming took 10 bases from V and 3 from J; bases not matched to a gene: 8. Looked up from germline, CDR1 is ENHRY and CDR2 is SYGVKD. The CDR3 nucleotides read TGTGCCACCACGAGCGGACTAGCGACAGATACGCAGTATTTT. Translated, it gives CATTSGLATDTQYF.

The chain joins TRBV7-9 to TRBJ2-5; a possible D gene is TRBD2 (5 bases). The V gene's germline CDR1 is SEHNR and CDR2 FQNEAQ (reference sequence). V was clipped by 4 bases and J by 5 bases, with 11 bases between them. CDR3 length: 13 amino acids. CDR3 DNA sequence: TGTGCCAGCAGCTACGGGATTGTGGAGACCCAGTACTTC. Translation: CASSYGIVETQYF.